This is a list of T cell receptor beta chains from one sample in a study of blood T cell repertoires in COVID-19. TCRdb's copy holds only in-frame clones and misses some; the assay was immunoSEQ multiplex PCR. The profile shows approximately 260,000 clones, around four fifths of them singletons. The sample was peripheral blood. The receptors here all came from a man between 60 and 75 years old who had recovered from COVID-19. Both conserved end residues are part of each CDR3. Some rows mark clone size as missing; the rest say once, few, many or name a class of expanded clone.

>.|TRBJ1-2|TRBV11-2
CASSYLPGGGLGGYTF
>.|TRBJ2-2|TRBV19
CASSSGTGIGTGELFF
>few|TRBJ1-6|TRBV3-1/TRBV3-2
CASSQAPQGLVNSPLHF
>.|TRBJ2-2|TRBV7-9
CASRGGTWELFF
>.|TRBJ2-5|TRBV7-3
CASSLGQGAGETQYF
>.|TRBJ2-1|TRBV12-2
CASRLGSSVGEQFF
>.|TRBJ2-3|TRBV30
CAWSRGGTDTQYF
>.|TRBJ2-1|TRBV3-1/TRBV3-2
CASTNRNEQFF
>.|TRBJ1-1|TRBV9
CASSPRTGGSSEAFF
>.|TRBJ1-3|TRBV5-1
CASSLEAGQGNTIYF
>.|TRBJ1-1|TRBV30
CAWSSQARGAEAFF
>.|TRBJ2-7|TRBV12-3/TRBV12-4
CASGGQGSYEQYF
>.|TRBJ2-1|TRBV24-1
CATSETGAATIRQFF
>.|TRBJ2-5|TRBV12-3/TRBV12-4
CASRRLEETQYF
>.|TRBJ1-1|TRBV28
CASKSGGAGTEAFF
>.|TRBJ2-7|TRBV7-9
CASSPEGSRGYEQYF
>few|TRBJ2-2|TRBV7-6
CASSWRRGTGVAGELFF
>.|TRBJ2-5|TRBV11-2
CASIPTGEPQETQYF
>.|TRBJ1-3|TRBV19
CASNSPGGPGNTIYF
>once|TRBJ2-5|TRBV2
CASTRKPRQGTGQETQYF
>.|TRBJ2-1|TRBV15
CATSSLAGLYNEQFF
>.|TRBJ2-4|TRBV3-1/TRBV3-2
CASSQGADIAKNIQYF
>.|TRBJ2-5|TRBV3-1/TRBV3-2
CASSQRTGYQETQYF
>once|TRBJ1-3|TRBV5-1
CASSLDRASGNTIYF
>.|TRBJ2-2|TRBV5-4
CASSPTGFNTGELFF
>.|TRBJ2-7|TRBV5-1
CASSLAFSRGYEQYF
>.|TRBJ2-3|TRBV14
CASSQEFGTSTDTQYF
>many|TRBJ2-2|TRBV29-1
CSVGKDRNTGELFF
>.|TRBJ2-1|TRBV3-1/TRBV3-2
CATRETSASSYNEQFF
>.|TRBJ2-7|TRBV10-3
CAISGGFADEQYF
>once|TRBJ2-7|TRBV6-5
CASSYRTGTYEQYF
>.|TRBJ1-2|TRBV6-5
CASSSGTNYGYTF
>.|TRBJ2-1|TRBV2
CASRFATGRLDEQFF
>.|TRBJ2-5|TRBV28
CASSSTGGRQETQYF
>.|TRBJ1-1|TRBV19
CASSDRDQLAFF
>.|TRBJ1-3|TRBV7-8
CASSPGRNRGQGNTIYF
>once|TRBJ2-7|TRBV6-6
CASSYSSRAVGEQYF
>.|TRBJ1-2|TRBV7-2
CASSPHPGQGVGGYTF
>once|TRBJ2-3|TRBV3-1/TRBV3-2
CASSQAGRGADTQYF
>.|TRBJ2-5|TRBV7-9
CASSLGGVRETQYF
>.|TRBJ2-6|TRBV9
CASSGMTGAGSGANVLTF